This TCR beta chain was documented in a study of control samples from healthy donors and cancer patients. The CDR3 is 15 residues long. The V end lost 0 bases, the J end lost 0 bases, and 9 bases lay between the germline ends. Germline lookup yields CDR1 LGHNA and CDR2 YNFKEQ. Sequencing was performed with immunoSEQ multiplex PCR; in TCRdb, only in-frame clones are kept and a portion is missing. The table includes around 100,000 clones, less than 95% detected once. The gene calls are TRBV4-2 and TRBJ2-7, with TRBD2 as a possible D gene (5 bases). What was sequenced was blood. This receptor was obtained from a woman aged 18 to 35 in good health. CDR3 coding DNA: TGTGCCAGCAGCCAAGATGCGGGCAGCTCCTACGAGCAGTACTTC. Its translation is CASSQDAGSSYEQYF.